A single T cell receptor (beta chain) is shown here with its context. Its antigen remains unidentified. Base qualities are missing; no much larger clone stands one base away. Focal radiation therapy combined with CTLA-4 blockade (ipilimumab) was tested in patients with chemo-refractory metastatic non-small-cell lung cancer. Receptors were amplified or captured by the immunoSEQ multiplex PCR assay. The table was pulled from immuneACCESS by TCRdb, which kept in-frame rearrangements only. Such tables lose some clones; where checked, under half of the loss comes from unresolved V genes, and the rest has no known cause. For this sample there are approximately 44,000 clones; 70% to 80% appear just once. The ten biggest clones cover roughly 7.6% of the sample. CDR1 and CDR2, looked up from the germline V gene (reference sequence), are PRHDT and FYEKMQ. The CDR3, cysteine through phenylalanine, is 16 amino acids long. Left in the record is the CDR3 DNA by itself, 48 bases read in frame from the first base. The germline V end is reduced by 6 bases and the J end by 7 bases; junction bases left unmatched: 13.

The sample comes from a study of radiotherapy plus CTLA-4 blockade in lung cancer (dated by TCRdb to the late 2010s). A note on the overall study: Among enrolled patients, 15% to 20% had an objective response and roughly 30% reached disease control.

Summary of the overall study and its limitations: TCR clones derived from tumors expanded in peripheral blood after treatment with radiotherapy and ipilimumab. The strongest predictors of response, as reported, were early dynamic changes in blood T cell clones along with a rise in serum interferon-beta after radiation.

The sequencing used peripheral blood, collected from a patient treated with radiotherapy plus ipilimumab. The rearranged chain carries TRBV13 and TRBJ2-1; 9 junctional bases match TRBD2. The TCR comes from a human donor with non-small cell lung cancer who had stable disease on radiotherapy plus ipilimumab. In nucleotides, the sequence is TGTGCCAGCAGAATATTGACTAGCGGTCAGAGGAATGAGCAGTTCTTC. It specifies CASRILTSGQRNEQFF.